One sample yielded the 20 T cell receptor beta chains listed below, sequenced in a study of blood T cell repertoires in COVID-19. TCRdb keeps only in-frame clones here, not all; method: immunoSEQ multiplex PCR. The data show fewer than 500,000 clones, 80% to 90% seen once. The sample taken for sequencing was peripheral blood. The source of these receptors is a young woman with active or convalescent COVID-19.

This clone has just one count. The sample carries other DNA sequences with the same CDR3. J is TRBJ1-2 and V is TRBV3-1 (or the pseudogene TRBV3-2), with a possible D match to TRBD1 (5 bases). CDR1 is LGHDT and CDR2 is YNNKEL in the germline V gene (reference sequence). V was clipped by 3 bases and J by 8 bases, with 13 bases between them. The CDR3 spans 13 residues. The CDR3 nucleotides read TGTGCCAGCAGCCAGGGGCAAGGAGGGGGCTACACCTTC. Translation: CASSQGQGGGYTF.

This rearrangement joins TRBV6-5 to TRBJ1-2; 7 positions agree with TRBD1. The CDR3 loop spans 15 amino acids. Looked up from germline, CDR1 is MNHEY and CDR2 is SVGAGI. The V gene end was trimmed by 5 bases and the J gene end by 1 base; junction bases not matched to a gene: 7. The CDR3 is CASSRIRDSNYGYTF. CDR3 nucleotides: TGTGCCAGCAGTCGAATCCGGGACAGTAACTATGGCTACACCTTC.

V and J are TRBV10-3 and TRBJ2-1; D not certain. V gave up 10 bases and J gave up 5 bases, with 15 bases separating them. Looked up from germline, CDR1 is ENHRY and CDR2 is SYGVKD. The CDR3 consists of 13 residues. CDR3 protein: CATLALHHNEQFF. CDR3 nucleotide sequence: TGTGCCACGCTTGCACTGCACCACAATGAGCAGTTCTTC.

The CDR3 DNA reads as TGTGCCAGCAGCCAAGGACTAGCGGGGGGCCCTAATCAAGAGACCCAGTACTTC. This codes for CASSQGLAGGPNQETQYF. The chain links TRBV3-1 (or the pseudogene TRBV3-2) to TRBJ2-5; TRBD2 matches at 13 bases. Germline-derived CDR1 and CDR2 are LGHDT and YNNKEL (reference sequence). V lost 1 base, J lost 2 bases, and 7 bases stayed unmatched. This CDR3 contains 18 residues.

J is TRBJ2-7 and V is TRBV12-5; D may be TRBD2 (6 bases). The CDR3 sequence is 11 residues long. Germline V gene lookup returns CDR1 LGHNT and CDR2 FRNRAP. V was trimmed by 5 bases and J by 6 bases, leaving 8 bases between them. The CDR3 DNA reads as TGTGCTAGTGGTCCGGGACTCGAGCAGTACTTC. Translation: CASGPGLEQYF.

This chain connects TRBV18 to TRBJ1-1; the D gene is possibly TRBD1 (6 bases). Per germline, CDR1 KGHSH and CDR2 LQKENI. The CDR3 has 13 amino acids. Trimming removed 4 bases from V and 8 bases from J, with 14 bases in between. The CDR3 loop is CASSQPGASEAFF. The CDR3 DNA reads TGTGCCAGCTCACAACCGGGGGCTTCGGAAGCTTTCTTT.

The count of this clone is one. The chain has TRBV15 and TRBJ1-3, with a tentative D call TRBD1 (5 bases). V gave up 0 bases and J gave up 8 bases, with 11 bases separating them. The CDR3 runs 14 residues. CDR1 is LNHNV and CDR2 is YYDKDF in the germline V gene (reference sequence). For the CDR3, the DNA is TGTGCCACCAGCAGAGATGGGGGGACCGACACCATATATTTT. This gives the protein CATSRDGGTDTIYF.

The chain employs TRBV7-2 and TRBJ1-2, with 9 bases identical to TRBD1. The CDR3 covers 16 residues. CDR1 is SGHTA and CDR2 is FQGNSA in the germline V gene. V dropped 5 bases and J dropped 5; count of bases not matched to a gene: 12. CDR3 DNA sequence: TGTGCCAGCAGCCAATTAGGGACAGGGAGGGAATATGGCTACACCTTC. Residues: CASSQLGTGREYGYTF.

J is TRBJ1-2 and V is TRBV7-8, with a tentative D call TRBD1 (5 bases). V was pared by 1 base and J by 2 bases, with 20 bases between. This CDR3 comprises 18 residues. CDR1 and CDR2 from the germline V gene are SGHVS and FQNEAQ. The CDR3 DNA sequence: TGTGCCAGCAGCTTAGAGTTTGGCCAGGGCGGCACCAACTATGGCTACACCTTC. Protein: CASSLEFGQGGTNYGYTF.

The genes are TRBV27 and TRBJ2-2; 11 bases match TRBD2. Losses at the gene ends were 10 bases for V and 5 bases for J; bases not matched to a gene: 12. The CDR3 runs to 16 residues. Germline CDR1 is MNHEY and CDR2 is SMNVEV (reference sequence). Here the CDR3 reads CATPPKTSGSTGELFF. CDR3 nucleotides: TGTGCCACCCCCCCGAAAACTAGCGGGAGTACCGGGGAGCTGTTTTTT.

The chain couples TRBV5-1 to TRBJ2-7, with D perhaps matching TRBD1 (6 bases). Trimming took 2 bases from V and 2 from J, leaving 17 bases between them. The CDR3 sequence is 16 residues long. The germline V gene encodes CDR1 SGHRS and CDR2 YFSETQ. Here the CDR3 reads CASSFSPGVNPYEQYF. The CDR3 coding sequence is TGCGCCAGCAGCTTTTCTCCAGGGGTAAACCCCTACGAGCAGTACTTC.

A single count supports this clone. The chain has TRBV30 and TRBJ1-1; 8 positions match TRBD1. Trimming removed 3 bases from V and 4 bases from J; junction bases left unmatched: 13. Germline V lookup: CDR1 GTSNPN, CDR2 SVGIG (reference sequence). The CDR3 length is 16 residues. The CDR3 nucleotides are TGTGCCTGGAGGTACCCCCGAGACAGGGGCCGCACTGAAGCTTTCTTT. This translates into CAWRYPRDRGRTEAFF.

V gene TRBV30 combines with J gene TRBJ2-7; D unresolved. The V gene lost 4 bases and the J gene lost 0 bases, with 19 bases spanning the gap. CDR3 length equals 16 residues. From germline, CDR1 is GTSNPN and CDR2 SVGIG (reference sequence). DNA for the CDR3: TGTGCCTGGACTGTACATCTCGAAAGGAGCTCCTACGAGCAGTACTTC. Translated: CAWTVHLERSSYEQYF.

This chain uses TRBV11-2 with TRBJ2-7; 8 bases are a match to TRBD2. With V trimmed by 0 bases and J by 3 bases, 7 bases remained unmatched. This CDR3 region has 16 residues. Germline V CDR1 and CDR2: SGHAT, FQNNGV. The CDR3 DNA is TGTGCCAGCAGCTTAGAGTCCGGGAGGGCGGGCTACGAGCAGTACTTC. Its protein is CASSLESGRAGYEQYF.

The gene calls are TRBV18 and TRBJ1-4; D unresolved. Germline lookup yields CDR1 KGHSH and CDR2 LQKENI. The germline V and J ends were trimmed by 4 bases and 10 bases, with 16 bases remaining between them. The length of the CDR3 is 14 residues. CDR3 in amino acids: CASSLRSDEVKLFF. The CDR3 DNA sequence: TGTGCCAGCTCACTGAGGAGTGACGAGGTAAAACTGTTTTTT.

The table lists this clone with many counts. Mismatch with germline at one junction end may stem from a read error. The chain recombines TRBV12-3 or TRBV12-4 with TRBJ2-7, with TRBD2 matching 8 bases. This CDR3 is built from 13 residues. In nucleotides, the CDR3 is TGTGCCAGCAGTGTAGCGGGGCCCTACGAGCAGTACTTC. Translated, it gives CASSVAGPYEQYF.

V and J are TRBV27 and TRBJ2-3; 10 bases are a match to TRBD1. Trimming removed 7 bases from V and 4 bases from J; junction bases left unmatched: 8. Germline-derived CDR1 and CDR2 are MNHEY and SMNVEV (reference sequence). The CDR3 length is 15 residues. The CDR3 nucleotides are TGTGCCAGCACCAGTCAGGGACAGGGGTCAGATACGCAGTATTTT. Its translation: CASTSQGQGSDTQYF.

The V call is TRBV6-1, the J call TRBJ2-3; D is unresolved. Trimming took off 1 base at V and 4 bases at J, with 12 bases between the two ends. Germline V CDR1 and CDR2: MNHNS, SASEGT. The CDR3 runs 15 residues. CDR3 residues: CASSEVHQFADTQYF. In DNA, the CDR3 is TGTGCCAGCAGTGAAGTACATCAATTCGCAGATACGCAGTATTTT.

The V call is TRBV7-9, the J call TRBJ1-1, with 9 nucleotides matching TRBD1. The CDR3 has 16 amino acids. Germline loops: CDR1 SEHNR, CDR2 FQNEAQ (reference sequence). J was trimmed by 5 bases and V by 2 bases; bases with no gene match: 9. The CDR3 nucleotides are TGTGCCAGCAGCTTATCTCCCGACAGGGGGTTGACTGAAGCTTTCTTT. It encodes CASSLSPDRGLTEAFF.

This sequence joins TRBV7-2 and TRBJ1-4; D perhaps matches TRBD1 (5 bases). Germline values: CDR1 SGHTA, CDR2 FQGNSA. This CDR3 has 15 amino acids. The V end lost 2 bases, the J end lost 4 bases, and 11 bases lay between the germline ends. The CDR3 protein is CASSLKGQINEKLFF. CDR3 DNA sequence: TGTGCCAGCAGCTTAAAGGGGCAGATTAATGAAAAACTGTTTTTT.